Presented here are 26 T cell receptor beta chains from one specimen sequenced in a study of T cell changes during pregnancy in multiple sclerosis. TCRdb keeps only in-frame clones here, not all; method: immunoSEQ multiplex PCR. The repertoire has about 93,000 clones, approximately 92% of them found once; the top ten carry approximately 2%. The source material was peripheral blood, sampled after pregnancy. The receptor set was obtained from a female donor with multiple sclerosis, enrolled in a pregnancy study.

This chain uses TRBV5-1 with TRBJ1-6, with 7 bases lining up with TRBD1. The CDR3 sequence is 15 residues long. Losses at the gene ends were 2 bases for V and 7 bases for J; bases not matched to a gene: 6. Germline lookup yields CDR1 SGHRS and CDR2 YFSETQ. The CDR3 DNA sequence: TGCGCCAGCAGCTTTACCGGGACAGAAAATTCACCCCTCCACTTT. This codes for CASSFTGTENSPLHF.

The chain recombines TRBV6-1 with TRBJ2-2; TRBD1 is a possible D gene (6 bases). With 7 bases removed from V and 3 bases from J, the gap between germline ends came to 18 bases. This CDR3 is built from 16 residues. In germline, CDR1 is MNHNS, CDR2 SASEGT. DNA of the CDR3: TGTGCCAGCACCGAAGCCCCAGGACAGTACACCGGGGAGCTGTTTTTT. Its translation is CASTEAPGQYTGELFF.

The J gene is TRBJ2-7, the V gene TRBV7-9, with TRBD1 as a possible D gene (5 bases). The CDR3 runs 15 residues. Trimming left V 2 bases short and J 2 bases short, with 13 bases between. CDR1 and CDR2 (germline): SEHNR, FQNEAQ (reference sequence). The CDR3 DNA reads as TGTGCCAGCAGCTTACAGGCAGGGAATCCCTACGAGCAGTACTTC. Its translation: CASSLQAGNPYEQYF.

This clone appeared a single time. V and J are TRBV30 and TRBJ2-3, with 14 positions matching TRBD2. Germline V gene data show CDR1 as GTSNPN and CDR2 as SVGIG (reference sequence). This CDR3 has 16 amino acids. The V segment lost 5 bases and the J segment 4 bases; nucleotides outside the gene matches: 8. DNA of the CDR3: TGTGCCTGGGCCGGGACTAGCGGGGGTAGTCCAGATACGCAGTATTTT. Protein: CAWAGTSGGSPDTQYF. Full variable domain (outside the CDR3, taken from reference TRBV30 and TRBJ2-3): SQTIHQWPATLVQPVGSPLSLECTVEGTSNPNLYWYRQAAGRGLQLLFYSVGIGQISSEVPQNLSASRPQDRQFILSSKKLLLSDSGFYLCAWAGTSGGSPDTQYFGPGTRLTVL.

The CDR3 nucleotides are TGCGCCAGCAGCCAAGCCCCCGGTATGGGCTACACCTTC. Its translation: CASSQAPGMGYTF. The V gene is TRBV4-3, the J gene TRBJ1-2; the D is unclear. V lost 1 base and J lost 8, with 11 bases in between. Germline CDR1 is LGHNA and CDR2 is YSLEER. The CDR3 has 13 amino acids.

The CDR3 coding sequence is TGTGCCAGCAGTGAAGGGTACGCCACGGCGGGCGAAAAACTGTTTTTT. It specifies CASSEGYATAGEKLFF. The V gene is TRBV25-1, the J gene TRBJ1-4, with D hard to call. V was pared by 2 bases and J by 8 bases, with 18 bases between. Germline V gene data show CDR1 as MGHDK and CDR2 as SYGVNS. This CDR3 is built from 16 residues.

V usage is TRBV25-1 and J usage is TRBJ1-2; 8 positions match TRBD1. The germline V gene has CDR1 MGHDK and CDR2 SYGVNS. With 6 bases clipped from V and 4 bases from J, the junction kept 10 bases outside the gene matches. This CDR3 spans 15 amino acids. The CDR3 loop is CASRSTGGGIYGYTF. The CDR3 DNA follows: TGTGCCAGCAGGAGTACAGGGGGGGGCATCTATGGCTACACCTTC.

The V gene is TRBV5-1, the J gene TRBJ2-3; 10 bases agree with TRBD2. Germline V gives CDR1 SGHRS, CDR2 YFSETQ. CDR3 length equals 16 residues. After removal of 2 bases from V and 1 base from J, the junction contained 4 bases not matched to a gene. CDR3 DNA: TGCGCCAGCAGCTTTCTAGCGGGGGAAGGCACAGATACGCAGTATTTT. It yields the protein CASSFLAGEGTDTQYF.

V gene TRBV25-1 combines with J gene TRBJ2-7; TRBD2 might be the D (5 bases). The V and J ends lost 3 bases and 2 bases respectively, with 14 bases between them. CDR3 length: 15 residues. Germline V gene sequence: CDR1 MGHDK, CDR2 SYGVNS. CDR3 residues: CASSDGSSGTYEQYF. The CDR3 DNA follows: TGTGCCAGCAGTGATGGGTCCAGCGGTACCTACGAGCAGTACTTC.

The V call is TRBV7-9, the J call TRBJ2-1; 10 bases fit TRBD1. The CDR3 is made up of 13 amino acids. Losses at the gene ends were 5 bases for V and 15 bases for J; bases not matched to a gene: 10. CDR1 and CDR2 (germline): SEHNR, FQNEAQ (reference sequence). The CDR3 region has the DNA TGTGCCAGCAGCCGCCGGGACAGGGGACTCGGGTTCTTC. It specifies CASSRRDRGLGFF.

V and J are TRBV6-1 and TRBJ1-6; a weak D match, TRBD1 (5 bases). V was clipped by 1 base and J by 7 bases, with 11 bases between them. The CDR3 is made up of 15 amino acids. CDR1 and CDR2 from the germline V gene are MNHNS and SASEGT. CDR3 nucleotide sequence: TGTGCCAGCAGTGAAGGGGGACTCCAAAATTCACCCCTCCACTTT. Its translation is CASSEGGLQNSPLHF.

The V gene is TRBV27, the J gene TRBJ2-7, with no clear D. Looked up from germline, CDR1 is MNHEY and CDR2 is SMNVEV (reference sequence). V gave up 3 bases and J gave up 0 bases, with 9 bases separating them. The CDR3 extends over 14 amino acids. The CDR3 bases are TGTGCCAGCAGTTTTCTAGGTTACTCCTACGAGCAGTACTTC. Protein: CASSFLGYSYEQYF.

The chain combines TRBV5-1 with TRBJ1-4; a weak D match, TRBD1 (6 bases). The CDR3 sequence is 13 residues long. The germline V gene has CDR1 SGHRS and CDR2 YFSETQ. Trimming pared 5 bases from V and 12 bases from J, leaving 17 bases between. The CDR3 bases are TGCGCCAGCAGTTCCTCACAGGGTTTTGAACTGTTTTTT. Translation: CASSSSQGFELFF.

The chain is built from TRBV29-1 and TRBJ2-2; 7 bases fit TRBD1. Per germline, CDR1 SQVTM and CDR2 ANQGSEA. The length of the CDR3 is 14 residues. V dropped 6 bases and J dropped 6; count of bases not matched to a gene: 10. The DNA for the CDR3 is TGCAGCGTGCGACAGGGCCGGGCGGCCGGGGAGCTGTTTTTT. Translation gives CSVRQGRAAGELFF.

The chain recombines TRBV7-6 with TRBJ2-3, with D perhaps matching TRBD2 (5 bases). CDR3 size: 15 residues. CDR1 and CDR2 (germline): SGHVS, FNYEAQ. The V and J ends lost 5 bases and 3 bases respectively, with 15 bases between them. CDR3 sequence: CASSPRRPGTDTQYF. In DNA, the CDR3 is TGTGCCAGCAGCCCCCGCCGTCCGGGGACAGATACGCAGTATTTT.

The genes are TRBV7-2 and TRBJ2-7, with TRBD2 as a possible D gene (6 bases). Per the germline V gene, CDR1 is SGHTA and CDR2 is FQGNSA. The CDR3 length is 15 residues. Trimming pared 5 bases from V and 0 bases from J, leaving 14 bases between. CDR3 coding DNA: TGTGCCAGCAGCGGCCCGTTGCGGGGCTCCTACGAGCAGTACTTC. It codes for CASSGPLRGSYEQYF.

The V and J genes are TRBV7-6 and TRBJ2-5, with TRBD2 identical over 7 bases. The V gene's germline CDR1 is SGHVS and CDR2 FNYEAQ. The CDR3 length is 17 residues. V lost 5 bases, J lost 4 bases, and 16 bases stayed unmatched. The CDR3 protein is CASSPHQGGVGPETQYF. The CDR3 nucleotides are TGTGCCAGCAGCCCCCACCAGGGAGGGGTGGGCCCAGAGACCCAGTACTTC.

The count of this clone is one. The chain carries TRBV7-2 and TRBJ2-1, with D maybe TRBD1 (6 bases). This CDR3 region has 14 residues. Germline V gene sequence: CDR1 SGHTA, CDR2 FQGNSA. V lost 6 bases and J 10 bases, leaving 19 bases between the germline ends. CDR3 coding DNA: TGTGCCAGCAGTTTTCGGAAGATGACAGGAGAGCAGTTCTTC. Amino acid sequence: CASSFRKMTGEQFF.

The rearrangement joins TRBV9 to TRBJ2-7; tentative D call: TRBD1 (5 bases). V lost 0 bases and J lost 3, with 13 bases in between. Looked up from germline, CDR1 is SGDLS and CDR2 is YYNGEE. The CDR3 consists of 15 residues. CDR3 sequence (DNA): TGTGCCAGCAGCGTAGTCGAGACAGTTGTCTACGAGCAGTACTTC. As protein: CASSVVETVVYEQYF.

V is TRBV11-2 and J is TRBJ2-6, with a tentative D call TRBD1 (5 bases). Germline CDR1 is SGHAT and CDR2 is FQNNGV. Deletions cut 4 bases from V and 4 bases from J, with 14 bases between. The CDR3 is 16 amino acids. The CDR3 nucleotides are TGTGCCAGCAGCTCCGCAGGGCCTCTGGGGGCCAACGTCCTGACTTTC. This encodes CASSSAGPLGANVLTF.

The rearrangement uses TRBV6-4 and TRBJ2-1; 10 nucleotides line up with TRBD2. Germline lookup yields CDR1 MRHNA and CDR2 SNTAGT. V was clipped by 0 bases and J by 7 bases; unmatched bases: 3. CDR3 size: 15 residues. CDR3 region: CASSDSEAGGNEQFF. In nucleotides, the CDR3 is TGTGCCAGCAGTGACTCGGAAGCGGGAGGGAATGAGCAGTTCTTC.

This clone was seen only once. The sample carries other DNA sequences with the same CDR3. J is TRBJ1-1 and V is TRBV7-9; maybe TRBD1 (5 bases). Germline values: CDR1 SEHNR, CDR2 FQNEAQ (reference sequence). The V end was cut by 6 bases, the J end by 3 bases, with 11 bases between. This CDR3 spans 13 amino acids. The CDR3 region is CASSSDRHTEAFF. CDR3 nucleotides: TGTGCCAGCAGTTCAGACAGACACACTGAAGCTTTCTTT.

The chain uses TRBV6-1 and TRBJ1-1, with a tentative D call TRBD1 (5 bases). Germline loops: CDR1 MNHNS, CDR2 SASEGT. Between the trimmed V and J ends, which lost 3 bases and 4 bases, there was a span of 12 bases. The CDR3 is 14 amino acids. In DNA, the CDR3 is TGTGCCAGCAGTGACAGGGTTCGGACCACTGAAGCTTTCTTT. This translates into CASSDRVRTTEAFF.

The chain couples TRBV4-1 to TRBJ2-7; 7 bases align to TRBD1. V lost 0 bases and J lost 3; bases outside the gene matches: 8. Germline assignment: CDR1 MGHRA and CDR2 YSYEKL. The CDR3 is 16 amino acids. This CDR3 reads CASSQEDRPTFYEQYF. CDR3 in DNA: TGCGCCAGCAGCCAAGAGGACAGGCCGACCTTCTACGAGCAGTACTTC.

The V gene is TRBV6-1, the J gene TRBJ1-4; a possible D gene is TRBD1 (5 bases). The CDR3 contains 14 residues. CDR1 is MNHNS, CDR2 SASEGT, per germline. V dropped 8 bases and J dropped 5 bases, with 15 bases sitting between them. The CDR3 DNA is TGTGCCAGCCTAACAGACAGCGAAAATGAAAAACTGTTTTTT. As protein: CASLTDSENEKLFF.

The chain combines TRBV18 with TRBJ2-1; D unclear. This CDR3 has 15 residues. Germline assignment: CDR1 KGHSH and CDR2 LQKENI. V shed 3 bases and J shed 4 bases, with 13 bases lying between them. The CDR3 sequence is CASSPLGGTYNEQFF. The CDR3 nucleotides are TGTGCCAGCTCACCCTTAGGCGGCACTTACAATGAGCAGTTCTTC. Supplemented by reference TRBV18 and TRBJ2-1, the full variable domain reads NAGVMQNPRHLVRRRGQEARLRCSPMKGHSHVYWYRQLPEEGLKFMVYLQKENIIDESGMPKERFSAEFPKEGPSILRIQQVVRGDSAAYFCASSPLGGTYNEQFFGPGTRLTVL.